Listed below are T cell receptor beta chains from one sample, sequenced in a study of blood T cell repertoires in COVID-19. Some clones are missing from TCRdb's copy, which holds only in-frame ones; the method was immunoSEQ multiplex PCR. This sample has hundreds of thousands of clones, with roughly 82% found just once. Sequencing input: PBMCs or T cells enriched from blood (not recorded which). The source of these receptors is a woman aged 45-60 years who had recovered from COVID-19. The CDR3 runs from the conserved cysteine through the conserved F or W. The D gene is left open where the match is weak.

v_call,d_call,j_call,cdr3_aa
TRBV28,TRBD1,TRBJ2-5,CASSLLGTGGRQETQYF
TRBV7-8,-,TRBJ2-5,CASSRRVQETQYF
TRBV11-3,TRBD1,TRBJ2-2,CASSQRTGFGELFF
TRBV28,-,TRBJ2-1,CASSSRQAGHNEQFF
TRBV15,-,TRBJ1-4,CATSRDHPPGKLFF
TRBV18,-,TRBJ1-1,CASSPLREALEAFF
TRBV13,TRBD1,TRBJ1-5,CASSLGTGDGQPQHF
TRBV10-2,-,TRBJ2-1,CASRGGGGPSYNEQFF
TRBV6-4,TRBD1,TRBJ2-2,CASRPGQGDTGELFF
TRBV28,-,TRBJ2-1,CASREASSGNEQFF
TRBV4-2,TRBD2,TRBJ2-1,CASSQKGLAENEQFF
TRBV20-1,-,TRBJ1-6,CSASGVEAYSPLHF
TRBV6-5,TRBD2,TRBJ2-7,CASSYGSSGGDYEQYF
TRBV11-3,-,TRBJ2-2,CASSRDTNTGELFF
TRBV7-9,-,TRBJ1-5,CASSRTGLNQPQHF
TRBV2,-,TRBJ1-1,CATEVGLDTEAFF
TRBV11-2,TRBD1,TRBJ2-1,CASSRGQGSYNEQFF
TRBV19,-,TRBJ1-2,CASSEPGYGYTF
TRBV4-1,TRBD2,TRBJ2-5,CASSQDRGGPETQYF
TRBV5-6,TRBD2,TRBJ2-1,CASSWETSGAYNEQFF